These 10 T cell receptor beta chains were sequenced from one sample in a study of long-term antiretroviral therapy in people with HIV. Version v3.0 of the immunoSEQ assay ran at survey level. Profiling relied on immunoSEQ multiplex PCR, and the TCRdb table lists in-frame clones only, not all of them. Of roughly 33,000 clones in the sample, 65% to 80% were seen once. The material was unsorted PBMCs, obtained 3.1 years after starting antiretroviral therapy. The receptors come from a woman in her 50s with HIV.

This clone was seen once. The chain joins TRBV6-4 to TRBJ2-1; 9 bases line up with TRBD1. This CDR3 has 15 residues. The V and J ends lost 3 bases and 7 bases, in that order; junction bases with no gene match: 7. The V gene's germline CDR1 is MRHNA and CDR2 SNTAGT. The CDR3 nucleotides are TGTGCCAGCAGTGAATTCGGGACAGGGTATAATGAGCAGTTCTTC. Translation gives CASSEFGTGYNEQFF.

This chain joins TRBV6-5 and TRBJ2-7; D is uncertain. Germline V gene data show CDR1 as MNHEY and CDR2 as SVGAGI. The CDR3 runs 13 residues. V was clipped by 2 bases and J by 8 bases, with 13 bases between them. The CDR3 DNA reads as TGTGCCAGCAGTTACCAAAGGGCAGGCCAGCAGTACGTC. This encodes CASSYQRAGQQYV.

V gene TRBV18 combines with J gene TRBJ2-2, with 7 nucleotides matching TRBD1. In germline, CDR1 is KGHSH, CDR2 LQKENI. This CDR3 region has 17 residues. Losses at the gene ends were 1 base for V and 7 bases for J; bases not matched to a gene: 12. CDR3 sequence: CASSPQVTGRGGGELFF. CDR3 in DNA: TGTGCCAGCTCACCACAAGTGACAGGGAGAGGTGGCGGGGAGCTGTTTTTT.

This clone was detected only once. The chain has TRBV14 and TRBJ2-1; D remains unclear. The CDR3 has 15 amino acids. Trimming removed 1 base at V and 6 bases at J, with 13 bases between. Germline V gene sequence: CDR1 SGHDN, CDR2 FVKESK. CDR3 nucleotides: TGTGCCAGCAGCCAAGTTGTGGGGATCGGCAATGAGCAGTTCTTC. Protein product: CASSQVVGIGNEQFF.

V is TRBV7-6 and J is TRBJ1-2, with 7 bases fitting TRBD1. The junction had 3 bases not matched to a gene; V was cut back by 4 bases and J by 7 bases. The CDR3 is 12 residues long. Germline V gene sequence: CDR1 SGHVS, CDR2 FNYEAQ. CDR3 sequence reads: CASSSNRGGYTF. The DNA of the CDR3 is TGTGCCAGCAGCTCCAACAGGGGTGGCTACACCTTC.

The genes are TRBV25-1 and TRBJ1-4; D may be TRBD1 (6 bases). V was clipped by 5 bases and J by 0 bases, with 16 bases between them. CDR3 size: 17 residues. CDR1 is MGHDK, CDR2 SYGVNS, per germline. The CDR3 loop reads CASSKVKGGTTNEKLFF. DNA of the CDR3: TGTGCCAGCAGTAAGGTTAAGGGGGGGACAACTAATGAAAAACTGTTTTTT.

The gene calls are TRBV10-2 and TRBJ1-2, with D unclear. This CDR3 has 11 residues. CDR1 is WSHSY, CDR2 SAAADI, per germline. Trimming shortened V by 8 bases and J by 8 bases, and 12 bases separated the two germline ends. The CDR3 DNA reads TGCGCCAGCCACGGAAATGGAGGCTACACCTTC. Protein product: CASHGNGGYTF.

A few counts support this clone. V is TRBV7-3 and J is TRBJ2-2; D not resolved. Trimming took 6 bases from V and 1 from J, leaving 3 bases between them. The germline V gene has CDR1 SGHTA and CDR2 FQGTGA. The CDR3 totals 12 residues. This chain's CDR3 is CASRENTGELFF. CDR3 DNA: TGTGCCAGCAGAGAGAACACCGGGGAGCTGTTTTTT. The entire variable domain, with the rest obtained from reference TRBV7-3 and TRBJ2-2, is as follows: GAGVSQTPSNKVTEKGKYVELRCDPISGHTALYWYRQSLGQGPEFLIYFQGTGAADDSGLPNDRFFAVRPEGSVSTLKIQRTERGDSAVYLCASRENTGELFFGEGSRLTVL.

The chain carries TRBV6-1 and TRBJ1-1; D unclear. CDR3 length equals 14 residues. Germline V gene lookup returns CDR1 MNHNS and CDR2 SASEGT. Between the trimmed V and J ends, which lost 9 bases and 6 bases, there was a span of 20 bases. CDR3 sequence reads: CASSGEWLAPEAFF. The CDR3 bases are TGTGCCAGTTCAGGAGAATGGCTGGCCCCTGAAGCTTTCTTT.

The DNA for the CDR3 is TGTGCCATCAGTGAGCAATACAGGGCCTACGAGCAGTACTTC. Its protein is CAISEQYRAYEQYF. The chain carries TRBV10-3 and TRBJ2-7, with D possibly TRBD1 on 6 matching bases. CDR3 length equals 14 residues. Germline loops: CDR1 ENHRY, CDR2 SYGVKD. Trimming left V 2 bases short and J 2 bases short, with 10 bases between.